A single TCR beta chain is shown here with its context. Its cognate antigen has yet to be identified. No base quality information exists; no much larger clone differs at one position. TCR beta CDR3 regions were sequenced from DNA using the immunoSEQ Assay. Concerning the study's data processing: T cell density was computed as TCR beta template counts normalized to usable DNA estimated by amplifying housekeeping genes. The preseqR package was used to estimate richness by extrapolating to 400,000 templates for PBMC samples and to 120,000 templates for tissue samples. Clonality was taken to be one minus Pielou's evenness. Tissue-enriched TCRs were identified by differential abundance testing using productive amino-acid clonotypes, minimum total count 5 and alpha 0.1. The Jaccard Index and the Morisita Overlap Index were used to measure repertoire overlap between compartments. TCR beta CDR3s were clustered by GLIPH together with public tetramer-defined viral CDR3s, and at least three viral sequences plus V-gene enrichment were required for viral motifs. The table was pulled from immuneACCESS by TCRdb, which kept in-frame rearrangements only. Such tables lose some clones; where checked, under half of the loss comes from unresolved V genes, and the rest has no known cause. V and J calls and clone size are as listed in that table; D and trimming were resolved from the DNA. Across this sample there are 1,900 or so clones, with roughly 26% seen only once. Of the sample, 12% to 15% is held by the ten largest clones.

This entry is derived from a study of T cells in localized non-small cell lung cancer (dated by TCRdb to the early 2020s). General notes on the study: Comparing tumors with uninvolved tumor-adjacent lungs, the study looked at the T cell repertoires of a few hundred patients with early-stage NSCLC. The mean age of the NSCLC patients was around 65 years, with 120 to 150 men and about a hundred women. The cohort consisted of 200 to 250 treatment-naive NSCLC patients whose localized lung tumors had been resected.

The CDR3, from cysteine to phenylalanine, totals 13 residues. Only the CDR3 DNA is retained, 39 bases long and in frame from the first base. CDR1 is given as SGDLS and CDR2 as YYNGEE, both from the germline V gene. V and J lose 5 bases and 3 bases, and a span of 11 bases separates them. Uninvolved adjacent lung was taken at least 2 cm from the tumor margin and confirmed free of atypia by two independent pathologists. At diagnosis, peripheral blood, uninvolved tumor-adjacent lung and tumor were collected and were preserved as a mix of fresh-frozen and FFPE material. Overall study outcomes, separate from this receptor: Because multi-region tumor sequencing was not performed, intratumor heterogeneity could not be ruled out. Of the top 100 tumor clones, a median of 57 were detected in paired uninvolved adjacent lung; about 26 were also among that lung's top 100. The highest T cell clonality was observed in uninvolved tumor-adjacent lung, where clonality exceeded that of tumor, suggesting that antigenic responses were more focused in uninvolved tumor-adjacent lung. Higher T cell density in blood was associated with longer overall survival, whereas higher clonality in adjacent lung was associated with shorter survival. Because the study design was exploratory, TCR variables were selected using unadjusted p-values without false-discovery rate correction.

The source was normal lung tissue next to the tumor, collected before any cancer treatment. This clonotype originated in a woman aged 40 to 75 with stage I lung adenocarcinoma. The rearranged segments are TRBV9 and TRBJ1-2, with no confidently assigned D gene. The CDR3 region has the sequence CASSDGLDYGYTF. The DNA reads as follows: TGTGCCAGCAGTGATGGGTTGGACTATGGCTACACCTTC.